Listed here is a single T cell receptor beta chain. The CDR3 runs 16 residues. Germline trimming cut 6 bases from V and 7 bases from J; bases unmatched to any gene: 11. Germline CDR1 reads KGHDR; CDR2 reads SFDVKD. This sample was included in a study of blood T cell repertoires in COVID-19. Overall study context: Whether acute or convalescent, the COVID-19 samples came from the United States, Italy and Spain. T cells, B-cell-depleted T cells, or PBMCs provided the cDNA or gDNA that served as material.

In the original processing: Estimates of nucleated cell counts were drawn from the amplification of reference gene primers. Libraries were prepared by immunoSEQ multiplex PCR; TCRdb keeps only in-frame clonotypes and omits some of them. V and J calls and clone size are as listed in that table; D and trimming were resolved from the DNA. The table shows approximately 320,000 clones, with 65% to 90% occurring only once. The specimen sequenced was peripheral blood. The rearrangement uses TRBV24-1 and TRBJ2-1, with TRBD2 identical over 10 bases. The source is a human donor in a cohort sampled during active COVID-19. The CDR3 here is CATSRSSGGVGNEQFF. The CDR3 nucleotides read TGTGCCACCAGTCGGTCTAGCGGGGGCGTGGGGAATGAGCAGTTCTTC.